Presented here are 30 T cell receptor beta chains from one specimen sequenced in a study of control samples from healthy donors and cancer patients. Some clones are missing from TCRdb's copy, which holds only in-frame ones; the method was immunoSEQ multiplex PCR. The data show a few hundred thousand clones, 80% to 95% seen once. Sequenced: PBMCs. These receptors were obtained from a middle-aged man with head and neck cancer.

This rearrangement joins TRBV27 to TRBJ2-3, with TRBD1 matching 10 bases. The CDR3 is made up of 15 amino acids. After removal of 2 bases from V and 6 bases from J, the junction contained 5 bases not matched to a gene. Germline V gene data show CDR1 as MNHEY and CDR2 as SMNVEV (reference sequence). The CDR3: CASSLGTGDWDTQYF. CDR3 DNA: TGTGCCAGCAGTTTAGGGACAGGGGATTGGGATACGCAGTATTTT.

The chain links TRBV15 to TRBJ1-4; 9 bases align to TRBD1. The ends lost 5 bases at V and 9 bases at J; junction bases unmatched: 10. In germline, CDR1 is LNHNV, CDR2 YYDKDF (reference sequence). The length of the CDR3 is 15 residues. For the CDR3, the DNA is TGTGCCACCAGCCCCTCCGGACAGGGGCGACAAAAACTGTTTTTT. Protein sequence: CATSPSGQGRQKLFF. The full variable domain, rest sourced from reference TRBV15 and TRBJ1-4, is DAMVIQNPRYQVTQFGKPVTLSCSQTLNHNVMYWYQQKSSQAPKLLFHYYDKDFNNEADTPDNFQSRRPNTSFCFLDIRSPGLGDTAMYLCATSPSGQGRQKLFFGSGTQLSVL.

This clone has a handful of counts. The rearrangement joins TRBV15 to TRBJ2-1, with D possibly called TRBD1 or TRBD2 (5 bases each). Germline values: CDR1 LNHNV, CDR2 YYDKDF (reference sequence). Trimming took off 6 bases at V and 11 bases at J, with 23 bases between the two ends. This CDR3 region has 15 residues. CDR3 loop: CATRDAGSGANKQFF. The CDR3 bases are TGTGCCACCAGAGATGCAGGGTCCGGGGCGAATAAGCAGTTCTTC.

This chain joins TRBV6-6 and TRBJ1-5; tentative D call: TRBD1 (6 bases). The CDR3 sequence is 16 residues long. Germline CDR1 and CDR2: MNHNY and SVGAGI (reference sequence). Trimming left V 5 bases short and J 6 bases short, with 20 bases between. The CDR3 here is CASSTPVGGAGQPQHF. The CDR3 coding sequence is TGTGCCAGCAGTACCCCCGTCGGGGGGGCTGGTCAGCCCCAGCATTTT.

The chain joins TRBV6-5 to TRBJ2-2, with D perhaps TRBD1 (5 bases). The germline V gene has CDR1 MNHEY and CDR2 SVGAGI. Trimming left V 6 bases short and J 0 bases short, with 11 bases between. The CDR3 is made up of 15 amino acids. The CDR3, as DNA: TGTGCCAGCAGGAAGGGGTCCGCGAACACCGGGGAGCTGTTTTTT. It is translated as CASRKGSANTGELFF.

V usage is TRBV18 and J usage is TRBJ2-5, with 10 bases identical to TRBD2. The junction had 3 bases not matched to a gene; V was cut back by 3 bases and J by 2 bases. The germline gives CDR1 KGHSH, CDR2 LQKENI. This CDR3 spans 15 amino acids. DNA of the CDR3: TGTGCCAGCTCACCCGGACTAGCGGATCAAGAGACCCAGTACTTC. Encoded protein: CASSPGLADQETQYF.

The V and J genes are TRBV27 and TRBJ2-1, with D perhaps TRBD1 or TRBD2 (5 bases each). This CDR3 is 15 amino acids long. Germline assignment: CDR1 MNHEY and CDR2 SMNVEV (reference sequence). The V end was cut by 7 bases, the J end by 9 bases, with 22 bases between. CDR3 nucleotide sequence: TGTGCCAGCACCAGTGGGGGAGTAGCGAGGGGTGAGCAGTTCTTC. Protein: CASTSGGVARGEQFF.

V usage is TRBV11-1 and J usage is TRBJ2-7; 10 nucleotides agree with TRBD1. V dropped 5 bases and J dropped 0; count of bases not matched to a gene: 4. The V gene's germline CDR1 is SGHAT and CDR2 FQDESV (reference sequence). CDR3 size: 15 residues. The CDR3 nucleotides read TGTGCCAGCAGCACCCGGGACAGGGGCTCCTACGAGCAGTACTTC. It encodes CASSTRDRGSYEQYF.

V and J are TRBV18 and TRBJ2-3, with 11 nucleotides matching TRBD1. The length of the CDR3 is 17 residues. Losses at the gene ends were 6 bases for V and 7 bases for J; bases not matched to a gene: 15. Germline V lookup: CDR1 KGHSH, CDR2 LQKENI. The CDR3 spells CASSRSTGTGGPYTQYF. The DNA for the CDR3 is TGTGCCAGCTCGCGCAGTACCGGGACAGGGGGACCTTATACGCAGTATTTT.

The chain joins TRBV19 to TRBJ1-5; tentative D call: TRBD1 (5 bases). Trimming removed 5 bases from V and 7 bases from J, with 18 bases in between. CDR1 LNHDA and CDR2 SQIVND come from the germline V gene (reference sequence). The CDR3 is 15 amino acids. This CDR3 reads CASSQPRGGVQPQHF. The CDR3 DNA is TGTGCCAGTAGTCAACCTCGGGGGGGGGTACAGCCCCAGCATTTT. The full variable domain, rest sourced from reference TRBV19 and TRBJ1-5, is DGGITQSPKYLFRKEGQNVTLSCEQNLNHDAMYWYRQDPGQGLRLIYYSQIVNDFQKGDIAEGYSVSREKKESFPLTVTSAQKNPTAFYLCASSQPRGGVQPQHFGDGTRLSIL.

The gene calls are TRBV19 and TRBJ2-7; 11 nucleotides match TRBD2. V was pared by 8 bases and J by 2 bases, with 8 bases of the junction left unmatched. Per germline, CDR1 LNHDA and CDR2 SQIVND (reference sequence). The CDR3 totals 15 residues. The CDR3 spells CASSTSGVLPYEQYF. CDR3 bases: TGTGCCAGTTCGACTAGCGGGGTCCTACCCTACGAGCAGTACTTC.

The CDR3 DNA is TGTGCCAGCACCTCCCTGGGAGGGACTGGAAACACCATATATTTT. Amino acids: CASTSLGGTGNTIYF. The J gene is TRBJ1-3, the V gene TRBV7-2; D remains unclear. This CDR3 spans 15 amino acids. Between the trimmed V and J ends, which lost 7 bases and 2 bases, there was a span of 15 bases. CDR1 and CDR2 from the germline V gene are SGHTA and FQGNSA. The full variable domain, its missing parts supplied by reference TRBV7-2 and TRBJ1-3, is GAGVSQSPSNKVTEKGKDVELRCDPISGHTALYWYRQSLGQGLEFLIYFQGNSAPDKSGLPSDRFSAERTGGSVSTLTIQRTQQEDSAVYLCASTSLGGTGNTIYFGEGSWLTVV.

The V call is TRBV14, the J call TRBJ2-1, with 9 bases identical to TRBD2. The CDR3 is 15 residues long. V lost 3 bases and J lost 3; bases outside the gene matches: 3. CDR1 and CDR2 (germline): SGHDN, FVKESK. CDR3 sequence: CASSHLSGSYNEQFF. The CDR3 DNA follows: TGTGCCAGCAGCCACCTTAGCGGGAGCTACAATGAGCAGTTCTTC.

The rearrangement links TRBV24-1 to TRBJ1-5; 7 bases match TRBD1. CDR1 and CDR2 from the germline V gene are KGHDR and SFDVKD. V dropped 4 bases and J dropped 3; count of bases not matched to a gene: 5. The CDR3 has 15 amino acids. CDR3 sequence reads: CATSDPGQVNQPQHF. CDR3 bases: TGTGCCACCAGTGACCCTGGACAGGTCAATCAGCCCCAGCATTTT.

V usage is TRBV5-6 and J usage is TRBJ1-5; D perhaps matches TRBD1 (5 bases). CDR1 and CDR2 from the germline V gene are SGHDT and YYEEEE. The CDR3 extends over 16 amino acids. V gave up 2 bases and J gave up 5 bases, with 17 bases separating them. In nucleotides, the CDR3 is TGTGCCAGCAGCTTCAGATCGCAGGGCCTGTATCAGCCCCAGCATTTT. Its translation: CASSFRSQGLYQPQHF.

V gene TRBV28 combines with J gene TRBJ2-3; 8 bases map to TRBD2. CDR1 is MDHEN and CDR2 is SYDVKM in the germline V gene. The CDR3 is 15 residues long. V gave up 6 bases and J gave up 0 bases; unmatched junction bases: 5. CDR3 loop: CASSLAGSSTDTQYF. Written as DNA, the CDR3 is TGTGCCAGCAGCCTAGCGGGCTCTAGCACAGATACGCAGTATTTT.

The chain recombines TRBV7-2 with TRBJ2-1, with no clear D. There are 13 residues in the CDR3. The germline V and J ends were trimmed by 1 base and 10 bases, with 11 bases remaining between them. Germline lookup yields CDR1 SGHTA and CDR2 FQGNSA. As DNA, the CDR3 is TGTGCCAGCAGCTTAGATATCCAGCTGGAGCAGTTCTTC. The encoded protein is CASSLDIQLEQFF. The full variable domain, rest sourced from reference TRBV7-2 and TRBJ2-1, is GAGVSQSPSNKVTEKGKDVELRCDPISGHTALYWYRQSLGQGLEFLIYFQGNSAPDKSGLPSDRFSAERTGGSVSTLTIQRTQQEDSAVYLCASSLDIQLEQFFGPGTRLTVL.

This chain uses TRBV15 with TRBJ1-4; maybe TRBD1 (5 bases). CDR1 and CDR2 (germline): LNHNV, YYDKDF (reference sequence). The CDR3 runs 19 residues. Trimming took 1 base from V and 4 from J, leaving 22 bases between them. As DNA, the CDR3 is TGTGCCACCAGCAGAGTCCCAGGGACCACCGAGACCTTTAATGAAAAACTGTTTTTT. Translated: CATSRVPGTTETFNEKLFF.

The CDR3: CSVATGGQNTEAFF. CDR3 nucleotide sequence: TGCAGCGTAGCCACAGGGGGACAGAACACTGAAGCTTTCTTT. V usage is TRBV29-1 and J usage is TRBJ1-1; 8 bases are a match to TRBD1. Germline CDR1 reads SQVTM; CDR2 reads ANQGSEA. J was trimmed by 1 base and V by 6 bases; bases with no gene match: 7. This CDR3 contains 14 residues. Full variable domain (remainder filled in from reference TRBV29-1 and TRBJ1-1): SAVISQKPSRDICQRGTSLTIQCQVDSQVTMMFWYRQQPGQSLTLIATANQGSEATYESGFVIDKFPISRPNLTFSTLTVSNMSPEDSSIYLCSVATGGQNTEAFFGQGTRLTVV.

This chain links TRBV5-1 with TRBJ2-7; unclear D gene. V was trimmed by 0 bases and J by 6 bases, leaving 7 bases between them. The CDR3 consists of 12 residues. Looked up from germline, CDR1 is SGHRS and CDR2 is YFSETQ. CDR3 DNA sequence: TGCGCCAGCAGCTTGGTTAGTGGCGAGCAGTACTTC. It codes for CASSLVSGEQYF.

The chain carries TRBV19 and TRBJ2-7; D gene uncertain. Germline-derived CDR1 and CDR2 are LNHDA and SQIVND (reference sequence). This CDR3 has 12 residues. Trimming removed 5 bases from V and 6 bases from J, with 11 bases in between. CDR3 in amino acids: CASSSKGGEQYF. For the CDR3, the DNA is TGTGCCAGTAGTTCCAAGGGTGGCGAGCAGTACTTC.

The genes are TRBV6-5 and TRBJ1-1; D remains unclear. The germline gives CDR1 MNHEY, CDR2 SVGAGI. CDR3 length equals 14 residues. Between the trimmed V and J ends, which lost 5 bases and 3 bases, there was a span of 13 bases. The CDR3 spells CASSQVRKYTEAFF. The DNA of the CDR3 is TGTGCCAGCAGTCAGGTGAGGAAGTACACTGAAGCTTTCTTT.

The J gene is TRBJ2-1, the V gene TRBV13, with TRBD2 matching over 9 bases. Per germline, CDR1 PRHDT and CDR2 FYEKMQ (reference sequence). Trimming at V came to 2 bases and at J to 7 bases, leaving 12 bases not matched to a gene. The CDR3 covers 17 residues. For the CDR3, the DNA is TGTGCCAGCAGCTTACCCTCGGGGCTAGCGGGATCGAATGAGCAGTTCTTC. Protein sequence: CASSLPSGLAGSNEQFF.

The genes are TRBV5-1 and TRBJ1-2; 8 bases map to TRBD1. Losses at the gene ends were 1 base for V and 3 bases for J; bases not matched to a gene: 8. Germline CDR1 reads SGHRS; CDR2 reads YFSETQ. The CDR3 covers 16 residues. The CDR3 nucleotides are TGCGCCAGCAGCTTGTTGGGGGACAGGAGCTACTATGGCTACACCTTC. Protein sequence: CASSLLGDRSYYGYTF.

This chain joins TRBV7-3 and TRBJ1-1, with a possible D match to TRBD1 (5 bases). Trimming removed 4 bases from V and 1 base from J, with 10 bases in between. This CDR3 region has 14 residues. Germline V lookup: CDR1 SGHTA, CDR2 FQGTGA. The CDR3 nucleotides read TGTGCCAGCAGCTCGGTAGGGGCGAACACTGAAGCTTTCTTT. Translated: CASSSVGANTEAFF.

J is TRBJ2-1 and V is TRBV11-2; a weak D match, TRBD2 (5 bases). The CDR3 runs 13 residues. V lost 0 bases and J 7 bases, leaving 7 bases between the germline ends. Germline V gene data show CDR1 as SGHAT and CDR2 as FQNNGV. In DNA form, the CDR3 reads TGTGCCAGCAGCTTAGATCGCGGGAATGAGCAGTTCTTC. As protein: CASSLDRGNEQFF.

The chain has TRBV29-1 and TRBJ2-5, with 11 bases fitting TRBD2. Per the germline V gene, CDR1 is SQVTM and CDR2 is ANQGSEA. The CDR3 length is 15 residues. V was pared by 5 bases and J by 7 bases, with 12 bases of the junction left unmatched. The CDR3 bases are TGCAGCGTTTCACTCACTAGCGGGGGAACGGGGACCCAGTACTTC. Translating it yields CSVSLTSGGTGTQYF.

The J gene is TRBJ1-2, the V gene TRBV28, with TRBD1 as a possible D gene (6 bases). Between the trimmed V and J ends, which lost 5 bases and 1 base, there was a span of 14 bases. CDR3 length: 15 amino acids. The V gene's germline CDR1 is MDHEN and CDR2 SYDVKM. The CDR3 here is CASSMGAALNYGYTF. The CDR3 nucleotides are TGTGCCAGCAGTATGGGGGCAGCTCTTAACTATGGCTACACCTTC.

The rearrangement uses TRBV5-5 and TRBJ2-7, with 9 bases aligning to TRBD1. The CDR3 runs to 15 residues. Per germline, CDR1 SGHKS and CDR2 YYEKEE (reference sequence). Trimming removed 5 bases from V and 4 bases from J; junction bases left unmatched: 10. The CDR3 reads CASSPGTGQIYEQYF. The CDR3 DNA is TGTGCCAGCAGTCCCGGGACAGGGCAGATATACGAGCAGTACTTC.

The genes are TRBV10-1 and TRBJ2-2; D call uncertain. The CDR3 is 11 amino acids. CDR1 is WNHNN, CDR2 SYGVQD, per germline (reference sequence). Trimming pared 3 bases from V and 8 bases from J, leaving 4 bases between. The CDR3 spells CASSDKGELFF. CDR3 in DNA: TGCGCCAGCAGTGACAAAGGGGAGCTGTTTTTT.